The present TCR beta chain was sequenced within a study of T cell repertoires in cytomegalovirus infection. Turning to the study itself: Signatures in public TCR beta sequences pointed to both CMV infection and matching HLA type.

TCRdb analysed the reads with MiXCR anew, one entry per CDR3 protein. The sample gives about 600,000 distinct CDR3 sequences, approximately 25% of which show up once; 8% is in the top ten. Findings and caveats of the study: Based on cumulative public TCR beta family frequency, carriers of CMV plus the relevant HLA were identified. What dominated the ex vivo response were HLA-C-restricted CMV-specific TCR beta clonotypes.

CDR3 size: 15 residues. Trimming removed 2 bases at V and 0 bases at J, with 8 bases between. Looked up from germline, CDR1 is SGHTA and CDR2 is FQGNSA. This clonotype has at least ten counts. What it binds is not known. The receptor was derived from a human donor in good health (CMV status not recorded). Some clones in this sample may be carry-over from other donors' samples. Sequenced: CD8+ T cells from PBMCs. V is TRBV7-2 and J is TRBJ2-1; D is ambiguous. CDR3 loop: CASSLYAYSYNEQFF. The CDR3 DNA sequence: TGTGCCAGCAGCTTATATGCCTACTCCTACAATGAGCAGTTCTTC.